This entry lists 14 T cell receptor beta chains sequenced from one sample in a study of CD8 T cells in ankylosing spondylitis. TCRdb independently ran MiXCR on the 5' RACE reads; one entry per CDR3 protein. The sample lists about 160,000 distinct CDR3 sequences, around 16% occurring once. Input material: blood, either unsorted or a sorted T cell fraction (not recorded which). These receptors all stem from a male donor with ankylosing spondylitis or in good health (not recorded which).

A note on this clonotype: Germline and junction disagree at one end, which may indicate a read error. This chain uses TRBV27 with TRBJ2-5; 8 nucleotides line up with TRBD1. The CDR3 has 18 amino acids. Per germline, CDR1 MNHEY and CDR2 SMNVEV (reference sequence). In nucleotides, the CDR3 is TGTGCCAACAGTTCGGGCTCGGGACAGGCGGGCAGAGGGGAGACCCAGTACTTC. Its protein is CANSSGSGQAGRGETQYF.

This clonotype came up a few times. The chain couples TRBV12-3 or TRBV12-4 to TRBJ2-1, with 10 bases fitting TRBD2. The CDR3 extends over 18 amino acids. V lost 6 bases and J lost 2; bases outside the gene matches: 13. CDR3 DNA sequence: TGTGCCAGCAGCCCGGGTTGGCTAGCGGGAGTGGCCTACAATGAGCAGTTCTTC. This gives the protein CASSPGWLAGVAYNEQFF.

The table lists this clonotype with a few counts. The V gene is TRBV20-1, the J gene TRBJ1-2; TRBD1 might be the D (6 bases). Germline V gene data show CDR1 as DFQATT and CDR2 as SNEGSKA (reference sequence). This CDR3 region has 15 residues. V was shortened by 1 base and J by 4 bases, with 16 bases between the two germline ends. CDR3 DNA: TGCAGTGCTAGAGGGGGTCCAGGGGTTGGCTATGGCTACACCTTC. It encodes CSARGGPGVGYGYTF.

The gene calls are TRBV5-1 and TRBJ2-5; 10 nucleotides agree with TRBD2. Germline V lookup: CDR1 SGHRS, CDR2 YFSETQ. J gave up 5 bases and V 0 bases, and 4 bases lay outside the gene matches. This CDR3 region has 15 residues. CDR3 protein: CASSLELAGWETQYF. CDR3 nucleotides: TGCGCCAGCAGCTTGGAACTAGCGGGATGGGAGACCCAGTACTTC.

In regard to this clonotype: This sequence may be a read error, since a much larger clone differs from it by one base. The chain has TRBV3-1 and TRBJ2-5; D call uncertain. Germline V CDR1 and CDR2: LGHDT, YNNKEL (reference sequence). The CDR3 has 14 amino acids. CDR3 nucleotide sequence: TGTGCCAGCAGCCAAGATGTTATCCAAGAGGCCCAGTACTTC. Amino acids: CASSQDVIQEAQYF.

This sequence joins TRBV5-1 and TRBJ1-1; possibly TRBD1 for D (5 bases). The germline V gene has CDR1 SGHRS and CDR2 YFSETQ. V lost 1 base to trimming and J lost 2 bases, with 12 bases between them. The CDR3 is made up of 15 amino acids. The chain's CDR3 is CASSLRGNINTEAFF. The CDR3 DNA sequence: TGCGCCAGCAGCTTGAGGGGAAACATCAACACTGAAGCTTTCTTT.

V and J are TRBV11-2 and TRBJ2-1; the match to TRBD2 covers 11 bases. Germline CDR1 and CDR2: SGHAT and FQNNGV. J was trimmed by 7 bases and V by 5 bases; bases with no gene match: 10. The CDR3 consists of 16 residues. The CDR3, as DNA: TGTGCCAGCAGCGACTTTAGCGGGAGGGCCGGGAATGAGCAGTTCTTC. This codes for CASSDFSGRAGNEQFF.

This clonotype showed up just a few times. This chain links TRBV20-1 with TRBJ1-2; TRBD1 matches 7 bases. This CDR3 comprises 13 residues. Per germline, CDR1 DFQATT and CDR2 SNEGSKA (reference sequence). V gave up 6 bases and J gave up 2 bases; unmatched junction bases: 6. CDR3 loop: CSATGVLNYGYTF. CDR3 in DNA: TGCAGTGCAACAGGGGTCCTGAACTATGGCTACACCTTC.

This clonotype was seen only a few times. The J gene is TRBJ2-1, the V gene TRBV6-2 or TRBV6-3; TRBD2 aligns across 13 bases. Germline V gene data show CDR1 as MNHEY and CDR2 as SVGEGT. V shed 6 bases, J shed 8 bases, and the junction held 1 base outside the gene matches. The CDR3 is made up of 13 amino acids. This CDR3 reads CASRLAGGHEQFF. The CDR3 region has the DNA TGTGCCAGCAGACTAGCGGGAGGGCATGAGCAGTTCTTC.

The V and J genes are TRBV3-1 and TRBJ2-3; D is possibly TRBD1 (5 bases). The CDR3 runs to 15 residues. V was clipped by 0 bases and J by 1 base, with 8 bases between them. The V gene's germline CDR1 is LGHDT and CDR2 YNNKEL (reference sequence). This chain's CDR3 is CASSQDRQRTDTQYF. CDR3 bases: TGTGCCAGCAGCCAAGATCGACAGCGCACAGATACGCAGTATTTT.

The chain is built from TRBV6-1 and TRBJ2-2, with D perhaps being TRBD1 or TRBD2 (5 bases each). Germline V gives CDR1 MNHNS, CDR2 SASEGT. The CDR3 length is 16 residues. The V end lost 7 bases, the J end lost 0 bases, and 15 bases lay between the germline ends. The CDR3 region has the DNA TGTGCCAGCACCCTTTCCGGGACGACGAACACCGGGGAGCTGTTTTTT. Amino acid sequence: CASTLSGTTNTGELFF.

In this sample, this clonotype turned up a few times. The chain carries TRBV15 and TRBJ2-2; 9 nucleotides match TRBD1. This CDR3 has 17 residues. CDR1 and CDR2 from the germline V gene are LNHNV and YYDKDF (reference sequence). The V segment lost 3 bases and the J segment 1 base; nucleotides outside the gene matches: 6. In DNA form, the CDR3 reads TGTGCCACCAGCAGCTTTGCGGGACAGGGGAACACCGGGGAGCTGTTTTTT. Residues: CATSSFAGQGNTGELFF. The whole variable domain, filled in from reference TRBV15 and TRBJ2-2, reads DAMVIQNPRYQVTQFGKPVTLSCSQTLNHNVMYWYQQKSSQAPKLLFHYYDKDFNNEADTPDNFQSRRPNTSFCFLDIRSPGLGDTAMYLCATSSFAGQGNTGELFFGEGSRLTVL.

This clonotype has ten or more counts. The chain is built from TRBV6-1 and TRBJ2-5; D is possibly TRBD1 or TRBD2 (5 bases each). The CDR3 is made up of 14 amino acids. V lost 7 bases, J lost 5 bases, and 17 bases lay in between. Germline values: CDR1 MNHNS, CDR2 SASEGT. Written as DNA, the CDR3 is TGTGCCAGCACTCCGACCGGGACGGGGGAGACCCAGTACTTC. Protein product: CASTPTGTGETQYF.

In this sample, this clonotype turned up a few times. The J gene is TRBJ2-5, the V gene TRBV19; TRBD1 agrees at 9 bases. The J segment lost 0 bases and the V segment lost 3 bases, leaving 5 bases of the junction unmatched. This CDR3 is 16 amino acids long. CDR1 and CDR2 (germline): LNHDA, SQIVND (reference sequence). The CDR3 loop is CASSMGQGSYQETQYF. The CDR3 DNA reads TGTGCCAGTAGTATGGGACAGGGTAGTTACCAAGAGACCCAGTACTTC.